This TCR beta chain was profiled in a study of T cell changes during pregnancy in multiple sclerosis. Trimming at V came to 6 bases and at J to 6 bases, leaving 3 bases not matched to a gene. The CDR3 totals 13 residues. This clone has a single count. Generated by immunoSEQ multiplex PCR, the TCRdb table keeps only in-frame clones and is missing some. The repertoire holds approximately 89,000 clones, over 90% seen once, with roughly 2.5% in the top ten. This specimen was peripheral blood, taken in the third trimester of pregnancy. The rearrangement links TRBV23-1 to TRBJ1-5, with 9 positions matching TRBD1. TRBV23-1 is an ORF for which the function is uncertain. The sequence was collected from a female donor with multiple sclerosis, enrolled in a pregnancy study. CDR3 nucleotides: TGCGCCAGCAGGACAGGGGGTACTCAGCCCCAGCATTTT. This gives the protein CASRTGGTQPQHF.